This entry is about one T cell receptor (beta chain). Germline V gene lookup returns CDR1 SGHTA and CDR2 FQGTGA. V trimming: 5 bases; J trimming: 6 bases; junction bases outside the gene matches: 7. The CDR3 length is 14 residues. Under the authors' procedure: Counts of nucleated cells, estimated from reference gene primer amplification, were obtained. Profiling relied on immunoSEQ multiplex PCR, and the TCRdb table lists in-frame clones only, not all of them. V and J calls and clone size are as listed in that table; D and trimming were resolved from the DNA. This table holds around 75,000 clones, around nine tenths found once. This sample is drawn from a study of blood T cell repertoires in COVID-19. Study context: There were acute and convalescent COVID-19 samples, and they came from the United States, Italy and Spain. Nucleic acid was either cDNA or gDNA, and it came from T cells, B-cell-depleted T cells, or PBMCs.

The V call is TRBV7-3, the J call TRBJ1-1; TRBD1 matches at 9 bases. This clonotype was sampled from a human donor in a cohort sampled during active COVID-19. The source material was peripheral blood. CDR3 sequence: CASSPGTGFAEAFF. The CDR3 DNA reads as TGTGCCAGCAGCCCCGGGACAGGGTTCGCTGAAGCTTTCTTT.